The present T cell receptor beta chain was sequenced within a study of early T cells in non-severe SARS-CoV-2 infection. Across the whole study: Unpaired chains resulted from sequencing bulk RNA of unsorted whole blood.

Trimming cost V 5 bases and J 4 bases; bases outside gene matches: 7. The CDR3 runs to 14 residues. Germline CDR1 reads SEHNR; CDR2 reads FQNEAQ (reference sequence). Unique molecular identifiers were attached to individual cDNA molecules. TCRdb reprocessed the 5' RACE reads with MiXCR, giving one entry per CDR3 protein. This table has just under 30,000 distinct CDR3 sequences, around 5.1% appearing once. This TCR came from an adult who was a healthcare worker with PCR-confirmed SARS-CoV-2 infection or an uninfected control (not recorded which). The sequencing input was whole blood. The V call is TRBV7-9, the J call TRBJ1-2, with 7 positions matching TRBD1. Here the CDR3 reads CASSQTGQSYGYTF. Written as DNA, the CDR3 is TGTGCCAGCAGCCAGACGGGACAGAGCTATGGCTACACCTTC.